This T cell receptor beta chain was sequenced during a study of cytomegalovirus exposure and HLA in healthy donors. Between the trimmed V and J ends, which lost 10 bases and 0 bases, there was a span of 12 bases. The germline gives CDR1 SNHLY, CDR2 FYNNEI. The CDR3 is made up of 13 amino acids. The PCR ran on 60 Vbeta and 13 Jbeta primers. The method was immunoSEQ multiplex PCR; TCRdb's version includes in-frame clones alone and lacks a portion of them. The sample holds over 200,000 clones; approximately 70% are singletons and the top ten take about 1.9%. Findings of the study overall: The analysis excluded some indistinguishable V segments, including TRBV6-2 and TRBV6-3. It was 164 TCR beta chains that were listed as cytomegalovirus-associated. Researchers reported that three CMV-associated chains were confirmed in vitro as CMV antigen-specific.

As concerns this clone: Its cognate antigen is unknown.

All donors participated as healthy donors of bone marrow. Sequenced material: PBMCs. The TCR originated in a woman aged 25-40 years in good health and CMV-seronegative. V and J are TRBV2 and TRBJ1-1, with a weak D call TRBD1 (5 bases). The CDR3 spells CATRLDMNTEAFF. CDR3 bases: TGTGCCACCCGTTTGGACATGAACACTGAAGCTTTCTTT.